This T cell receptor (beta chain) was observed in a study of cytomegalovirus exposure and HLA in healthy donors. As regards this clone: Its antigen remains unidentified.

Study-wide points: Common viral pathogens seemed to be connected with several of the most significant clusters, according to a later analysis. V- and J-gene trimming of TCR beta was linked (in a later analysis) to a missense DCLRE1C variant. Sequencing had likely introduced a cluster of highly shared sequence variants as an artifact.

Germline CDR1 reads MGHRA; CDR2 reads YSYEKL. Trimming removed 1 base from V and 5 bases from J; junction bases left unmatched: 10. This CDR3 spans 18 amino acids. PCR used 60 Vbeta primers and 13 Jbeta primers. Profiled with immunoSEQ multiplex PCR; TCRdb holds only in-frame clones, not every one. The sample comprises about 140,000 clones, around three quarters of which are singletons, and roughly 6.8% rests with the top ten. At collection, donors were nominally healthy, but unrecorded immune exposures were probable. The sample consisted of PBMCs. The sequence derives from a man in his forties or fifties in good health and CMV-seropositive. The rearrangement uses TRBV4-1 and TRBJ2-2; 10 nucleotides agree with TRBD2. The CDR3 loop reads CASSQGRLLAGLTGELFF. In DNA, the CDR3 is TGCGCCAGCAGCCAAGGGCGATTACTAGCGGGGCTTACCGGGGAGCTGTTTTTT.